The 5 T cell receptor beta chains in this list originate from one sample, sequenced in a study of regulatory T cells in long-lasting Graves disease. Time point noted: persistent/refractory GD, antithyroid drugs over 5 years with positive TRAb. Extracted PBMC RNA gave rise to the TCR library. Arm-PCR with iRepertoire HTBI primers amplified the CDR3 regions for these TCR beta libraries. TCRdb re-called the multiplex PCR reads through MiXCR, storing one row per CDR3 protein. The sample includes under 350,000 distinct CDR3 sequences, 22% of them seen just once. The sample was peripheral blood mononuclear cells (PBMCs), taken when the disease was refractory, from a patient treated with antithyroid drugs. Every receptor here comes from a female donor with Graves disease.

In the case of this clonotype: A read error may explain this, as a much larger clone is one base away. The chain employs TRBV19 and TRBJ1-5; D perhaps matches TRBD1 (5 bases). CDR3 length: 17 amino acids. Germline V gene lookup returns CDR1 LNHDA and CDR2 SQIVND (reference sequence). Written as DNA, the CDR3 is TGTGCTCGAGGTCTGATAGGGGAGTATTGTAGCAATCAGCCCCAGCATTTT. Translated: CARGLIGEYCSNQPQHF. The whole variable domain, remainder taken from reference TRBV19 and TRBJ1-5, is DGGITQSPKYLFRKEGQNVTLSCEQNLNHDAMYWYRQDPGQGLRLIYYSQIVNDFQKGDIAEGYSVSREKKESFPLTVTSAQKNPTAFYLCARGLIGEYCSNQPQHFGDGTRLSIL.

The V gene is TRBV7-6, the J gene TRBJ1-3; D unclear. Trimming removed 1 base at V and 4 bases at J, with 11 bases between. The CDR3 spans 15 residues. The germline gives CDR1 SGHVS, CDR2 FNYEAQ. CDR3 sequence (DNA): TGTGCCAGCAGCTTAGACGGGATCGTGGGAAACACCATATATTTT. It specifies CASSLDGIVGNTIYF.

This clonotype showed up just a few times. The rearrangement uses TRBV29-1 and TRBJ1-2, with a possible D match to TRBD1 (5 bases). Between the trimmed V and J ends, which lost 2 bases and 2 bases, there was a span of 12 bases. The length of the CDR3 is 14 residues. Germline V lookup: CDR1 SQVTM, CDR2 ANQGSEA. CDR3: CSVEPDGGNYGYTF. CDR3 in DNA: TGCAGCGTTGAACCCGACGGGGGGAACTATGGCTACACCTTC.

V usage is TRBV3-1 and J usage is TRBJ2-5; TRBD1 might be the D (6 bases). The CDR3 extends over 16 amino acids. Trimming cost V 1 base and J 9 bases, with 21 bases left between them. Looked up from germline, CDR1 is LGHDT and CDR2 is YNNKEL (reference sequence). CDR3 loop: CASSQGDRRPSRAQYF. CDR3 bases: TGTGCCAGCAGCCAAGGAGACAGGAGGCCTTCAAGAGCCCAGTACTTC.

The CDR3 DNA sequence: TGTGCCAGCAGCTCATGGCCCCCTAGCGGGAGTCCCCACGAGCAGTACTTC. It translates to CASSSWPPSGSPHEQYF. V gene TRBV7-2 combines with J gene TRBJ2-7; TRBD2 matches 10 bases. V lost 4 bases and J lost 5; bases outside the gene matches: 14. CDR3 length: 17 residues. CDR1 is SGHTA and CDR2 is FQGNSA in the germline V gene.